This T cell receptor beta chain was identified during a study of blood T cell repertoires in COVID-19. Study background: Samples of COVID-19 (acute and convalescent) were obtained from the United States, Italy and Spain.

Clones were sequenced by immunoSEQ multiplex PCR, and TCRdb holds only the in-frame ones, with some missing. The sample holds some 50,000 clones, over 75% seen once. V lost 4 bases, J lost 7 bases, and 11 bases lay in between. Germline loops: CDR1 SGHKS, CDR2 YYEKEE (reference sequence). CDR3 size: 13 residues. This sequence originates from a human donor in a cohort sampled during active COVID-19. This chain uses TRBV5-5 with TRBJ2-2, with D possibly matching TRBD1 (6 bases). Source material: peripheral blood. CDR3 nucleotides: TGTGCCAGCAGCCGTGACAGGTTCGGGGAGCTGTTTTTT. Translated: CASSRDRFGELFF.